One sample yielded the 25 T cell receptor beta chains listed below, sequenced in a study of blood T cell repertoires in COVID-19. Assay: immunoSEQ multiplex PCR; the TCRdb copy retains only in-frame clones and omits some. The data show 200,000 to 250,000 clones, with roughly nine tenths seen just once and 6.5% held by the top ten. The specimen was peripheral blood. The receptors here all came from a man aged 55 to 70 who had recovered from COVID-19.

The chain has TRBV5-1 and TRBJ2-2; TRBD1 matches at 9 bases. There are 15 residues in the CDR3. The germline V gene has CDR1 SGHRS and CDR2 YFSETQ. J lost 5 bases, V lost 4 bases, and 6 bases had no gene match. The CDR3 DNA is TGCGCCAGCAGCCCAGGACAGGGGTGGACCGGGGAGCTGTTTTTT. Translated, it gives CASSPGQGWTGELFF. The full variable domain, with the rest looked up from reference TRBV5-1 and TRBJ2-2, is KAGVTQTPRYLIKTRGQQVTLSCSPISGHRSVSWYQQTPGQGLQFLFEYFSETQRNKGNFPGRFSGRQFSNSRSEMNVSTLELGDSALYLCASSPGQGWTGELFFGEGSRLTVL.

The V gene is TRBV4-1, the J gene TRBJ1-4, with D possibly TRBD1 on 6 matching bases. The CDR3 loop spans 17 amino acids. Per the germline V gene, CDR1 is MGHRA and CDR2 is YSYEKL. V shed 1 base and J shed 4 bases, with 16 bases lying between them. The CDR3 sequence is CASSQGRTGHLNEKLFF. The CDR3, as DNA: TGCGCCAGCAGCCAAGGCCGCACGGGACACCTTAATGAAAAACTGTTTTTT.

By its share, this clone is large (0.1 to 1%). The chain carries TRBV7-3 and TRBJ2-5; no reliable D call. V was clipped by 6 bases and J by 4 bases, with 12 bases between them. CDR1 SGHTA and CDR2 FQGTGA come from the germline V gene. The CDR3 is made up of 13 amino acids. The CDR3 region has the DNA TGTGCCAGCAGTCTCAGCGTTGGAGAGACCCAGTACTTC. Amino acids: CASSLSVGETQYF.

The gene calls are TRBV5-5 and TRBJ2-1, with 12 bases that match TRBD2. The CDR3 has 15 amino acids. Germline lookup yields CDR1 SGHKS and CDR2 YYEKEE (reference sequence). J lost 12 bases, V lost 0 bases, and 7 bases had no gene match. The CDR3 DNA sequence: TGTGCCAGCAGCTTGGATCTAGCGGGGGGGCCCGGGCAGTTCTTC. It translates to CASSLDLAGGPGQFF.

CDR3 nucleotide sequence: TGTGCCAGCAGTTACGACAGGGGGACCTACGAGCAGTACTTC. Translation: CASSYDRGTYEQYF. This chain links TRBV7-2 with TRBJ2-7; the match to TRBD1 covers 9 bases. The V gene's germline CDR1 is SGHTA and CDR2 FQGNSA. V gave up 6 bases and J gave up 2 bases; unmatched junction bases: 5. This CDR3 spans 14 amino acids.

This chain uses TRBV11-2 with TRBJ2-7, with 10 bases that match TRBD1. CDR3 length: 15 amino acids. The V gene end was trimmed by 1 base and the J gene end by 7 bases; junction bases not matched to a gene: 7. CDR1 and CDR2 from the germline V gene are SGHAT and FQNNGV. The DNA of the CDR3 is TGTGCCAGCAGCTTAGCTCGAGGACAGGGGGGGGAGCAGTACTTC. Its translation: CASSLARGQGGEQYF.

The gene calls are TRBV28 and TRBJ2-5, with 10 bases fitting TRBD2. CDR1 MDHEN and CDR2 SYDVKM come from the germline V gene. V gave up 6 bases and J gave up 4 bases; unmatched junction bases: 5. The CDR3 length is 14 residues. The CDR3 nucleotides are TGTGCCAGCAGCTCCCTAGCGGGAGTAGAGACCCAGTACTTC. As protein: CASSSLAGVETQYF.

This clone was counted between two and nine times. This chain links TRBV3-1 (or the pseudogene TRBV3-2) with TRBJ1-2, with D maybe TRBD1 (6 bases). Germline-derived CDR1 and CDR2 are LGHDT and YNNKEL (reference sequence). The CDR3 totals 18 residues. V gave up 2 bases and J gave up 3 bases, with 22 bases separating them. The CDR3 DNA follows: TGTGCCAGCAGCCAATTTATAGGGGACACCCGACGGGACTATGGCTACACCTTC. Translating it yields CASSQFIGDTRRDYGYTF.

The chain uses TRBV19 and TRBJ2-1, with TRBD1 matching over 7 bases. CDR1 is LNHDA, CDR2 SQIVND, per germline (reference sequence). V lost 2 bases and J lost 8; bases outside the gene matches: 3. The CDR3 is 13 amino acids. The CDR3 is CASSIRGLDEQFF. The CDR3 bases are TGTGCCAGTAGTATAAGGGGGCTAGATGAGCAGTTCTTC.

This sequence joins TRBV19 and TRBJ1-1; D is perhaps TRBD1 (5 bases). Germline values: CDR1 LNHDA, CDR2 SQIVND (reference sequence). The ends were cut back, 7 bases at V and 4 bases at J, with 22 bases in the middle. The length of the CDR3 is 16 residues. CDR3 loop: CASTRSGGGGGTEAFF. The CDR3 nucleotides are TGTGCCAGTACCCGGTCCGGCGGGGGAGGTGGCACTGAAGCTTTCTTT.

The chain joins TRBV4-2 to TRBJ1-1, with a tentative D call TRBD1 (5 bases). Germline-derived CDR1 and CDR2 are LGHNA and YNFKEQ. There are 15 residues in the CDR3. V was trimmed by 4 bases and J by 6 bases, leaving 18 bases between them. The CDR3 spells CASSRLGREQPEAFF. In nucleotides, the CDR3 is TGTGCCAGCAGCCGTCTCGGCAGGGAACAACCTGAAGCTTTCTTT.

The chain couples TRBV2 to TRBJ2-4; D gene unclear. Trimming took off 1 base at V and 6 bases at J, with 7 bases between the two ends. This CDR3 spans 13 amino acids. Germline V gene lookup returns CDR1 SNHLY and CDR2 FYNNEI. The CDR3 DNA reads TGTGCCAGCAGTGAAGACTCGGGAAACATTCAGTACTTC. Residues: CASSEDSGNIQYF.

A few counts support this clone. The genes are TRBV5-1 and TRBJ1-2; D not certain. Trimming removed 0 bases at V and 5 bases at J, with 11 bases between. Per germline, CDR1 SGHRS and CDR2 YFSETQ. The CDR3 covers 14 residues. The CDR3 coding sequence is TGCGCCAGCAGCTTGGTGGCGGTGGATTATGGCTACACCTTC. Amino acid sequence: CASSLVAVDYGYTF.

This clone was detected only once. The chain links TRBV18 to TRBJ2-6; TRBD1 might be the D (6 bases). This CDR3 comprises 17 residues. The germline V gene has CDR1 KGHSH and CDR2 LQKENI. V dropped 5 bases and J dropped 0 bases, with 14 bases sitting between them. CDR3 in DNA: TGTGCCAGCTCAGTTCAGGGGACCAGCTCTGGGGCCAACGTCCTGACTTTC. Translating gives CASSVQGTSSGANVLTF.

The V and J genes are TRBV4-1 and TRBJ1-1; 7 bases line up with TRBD1. The trim removed 1 base at V and 0 bases at J, leaving 2 bases unmatched. Looked up from germline, CDR1 is MGHRA and CDR2 is YSYEKL. This CDR3 has 15 residues. The CDR3 DNA sequence: TGCGCCAGCAGCCAAGCTGACAGGGTGAACACTGAAGCTTTCTTT. Residues: CASSQADRVNTEAFF.

This clone has more than one count but fewer than ten. The V gene is TRBV11-2, the J gene TRBJ1-6; D is possibly TRBD1 (6 bases). The CDR3 spans 14 residues. The germline CDR1 and CDR2 sequences are SGHAT and FQNNGV. The ends were cut back, 6 bases at V and 7 bases at J, with 13 bases in the middle. The CDR3, as DNA: TGTGCCAGCAGTTGGACAGTTGGCAATTCACCCCTCCACTTT. It yields the protein CASSWTVGNSPLHF.

V and J are TRBV10-3 and TRBJ2-4, with TRBD2 matching over 7 bases. The V gene end was trimmed by 4 bases and the J gene end by 5 bases; junction bases not matched to a gene: 2. This CDR3 spans 13 amino acids. Germline V gene lookup returns CDR1 ENHRY and CDR2 SYGVKD. CDR3 amino acids: CAISAGLENIQYF. The CDR3 coding sequence is TGTGCCATCAGTGCCGGACTAGAAAACATTCAGTACTTC.

The chain has TRBV5-4 and TRBJ2-1, with D maybe TRBD1 (5 bases). Germline V gene data show CDR1 as SGHNT and CDR2 as YYREEE (reference sequence). V was clipped by 2 bases and J by 7 bases, with 13 bases between them. The CDR3 spans 14 residues. The CDR3 protein is CASSLWQGRNEQFF. The CDR3 DNA reads as TGTGCCAGCAGCTTATGGCAGGGAAGGAATGAGCAGTTCTTC.

The chain carries TRBV12-3 or TRBV12-4 and TRBJ1-2, with a tentative D call TRBD1 (6 bases). V lost 6 bases to trimming and J lost 2 bases, with 10 bases between them. This CDR3 has 13 amino acids. This CDR3 is CASSTRGNYGYTF. The DNA of the CDR3 is TGTGCCAGCAGCACCAGGGGAAACTATGGCTACACCTTC.

The gene calls are TRBV21-1 and TRBJ1-5; no check of the table's D call, TRBD1, against the DNA was made. TRBV21-1 has pseudogene status. The length of the CDR3 is 17 residues. The CDR3 sequence is CASSKRTASGSNQPQHF. The CDR3, as DNA: TGTGCCAGCAGCAAAAGGACAGCTTCAGGGAGCAATCAGCCCCAGCATTTT.

The V gene is TRBV28, the J gene TRBJ1-2; perhaps TRBD1 as D (6 bases). V lost 3 bases, J lost 2 bases, and 13 bases lay in between. This CDR3 comprises 15 residues. Germline CDR1 MDHEN, CDR2 SYDVKM. CDR3 DNA: TGTGCCAGCAGTTTTCGGGGGGCGAGAAACTATGGCTACACCTTC. It encodes CASSFRGARNYGYTF.

This clone came up once. Germline is not matched at one junction end, which may reflect a read error. The V gene is TRBV7-3, the J gene TRBJ2-3; 7 nucleotides line up with TRBD2. This CDR3 is 15 amino acids long. Germline V gene lookup returns CDR1 SGHTA and CDR2 FQGTGA. In nucleotides, the CDR3 is TGTGCCAGCAGCTTAGGGGCTAGCGGACCCGTAGCAATGGATTTT. This translates into CASSLGASGPVAMDF.

This chain joins TRBV5-1 and TRBJ2-1; 7 nucleotides agree with TRBD2. In germline, CDR1 is SGHRS, CDR2 YFSETQ. The J segment lost 6 bases and the V segment lost 4 bases, leaving 13 bases of the junction unmatched. The CDR3 contains 16 residues. The DNA for the CDR3 is TGCGCCAGCAGCCCCCAACCGAGCGGGGCGGGCAATGAGCAGTTCTTC. It translates to CASSPQPSGAGNEQFF.

The V gene is TRBV5-6, the J gene TRBJ2-3, with 8 bases lining up with TRBD2. This CDR3 contains 16 residues. V lost 4 bases, J lost 2 bases, and 9 bases stayed unmatched. Germline CDR1 and CDR2: SGHDT and YYEEEE. CDR3 nucleotide sequence: TGTGCCAGCAGCCAAGGAGCGGGGGCCTACACAGATACGCAGTATTTT. Translating it yields CASSQGAGAYTDTQYF.

The chain carries TRBV10-3 and TRBJ2-7; a possible D gene is TRBD2 (5 bases). The CDR3 consists of 15 residues. V was trimmed by 2 bases and J by 7 bases, leaving 18 bases between them. Germline assignment: CDR1 ENHRY and CDR2 SYGVKD. For the CDR3, the DNA is TGTGCCATCAGTGAGGTCCGGACGGGAATGGAAGAGCAGTACTTC. This codes for CAISEVRTGMEEQYF.